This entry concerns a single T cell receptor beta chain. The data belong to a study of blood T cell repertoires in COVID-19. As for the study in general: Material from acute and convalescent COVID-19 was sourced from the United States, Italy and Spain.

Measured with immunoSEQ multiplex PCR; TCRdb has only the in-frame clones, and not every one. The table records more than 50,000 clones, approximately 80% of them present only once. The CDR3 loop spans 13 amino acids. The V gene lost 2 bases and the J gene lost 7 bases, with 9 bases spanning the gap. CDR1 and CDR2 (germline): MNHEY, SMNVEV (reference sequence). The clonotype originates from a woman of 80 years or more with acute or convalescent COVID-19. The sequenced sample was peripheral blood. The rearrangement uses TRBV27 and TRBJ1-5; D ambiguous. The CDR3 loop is CASSLGRRQPQHF. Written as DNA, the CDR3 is TGTGCCAGCAGTTTAGGAAGGAGGCAGCCCCAGCATTTT.